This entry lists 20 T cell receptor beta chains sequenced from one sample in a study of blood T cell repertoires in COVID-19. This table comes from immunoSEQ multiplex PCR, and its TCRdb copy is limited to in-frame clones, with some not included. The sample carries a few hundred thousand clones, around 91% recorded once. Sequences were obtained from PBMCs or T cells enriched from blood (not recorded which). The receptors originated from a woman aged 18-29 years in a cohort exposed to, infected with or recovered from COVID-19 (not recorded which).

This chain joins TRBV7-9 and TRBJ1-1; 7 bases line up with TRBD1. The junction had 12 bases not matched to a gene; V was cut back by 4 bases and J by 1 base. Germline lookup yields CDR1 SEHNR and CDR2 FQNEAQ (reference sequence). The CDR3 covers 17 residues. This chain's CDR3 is CASSWDRLSKANTEAFF. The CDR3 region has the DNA TGTGCCAGCAGCTGGGACAGACTAAGTAAAGCGAACACTGAAGCTTTCTTT.

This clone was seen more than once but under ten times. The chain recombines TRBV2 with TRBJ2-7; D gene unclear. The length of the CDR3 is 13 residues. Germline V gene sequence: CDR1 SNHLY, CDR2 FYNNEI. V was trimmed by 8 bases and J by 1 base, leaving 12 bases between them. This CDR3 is CASSPDFSYEQYF. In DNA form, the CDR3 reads TGTGCCAGCTCTCCAGATTTTTCCTACGAGCAGTACTTC.

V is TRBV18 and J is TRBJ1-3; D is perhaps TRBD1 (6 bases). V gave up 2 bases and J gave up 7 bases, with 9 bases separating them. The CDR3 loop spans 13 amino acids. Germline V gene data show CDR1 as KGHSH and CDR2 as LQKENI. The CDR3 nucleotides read TGTGCCAGCTCACCATTAAGGGGGAACACCATATATTTT. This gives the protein CASSPLRGNTIYF.

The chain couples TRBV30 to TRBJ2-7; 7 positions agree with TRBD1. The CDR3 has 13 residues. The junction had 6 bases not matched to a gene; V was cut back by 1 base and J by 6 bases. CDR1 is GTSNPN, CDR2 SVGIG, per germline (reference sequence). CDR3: CAWSGETGTEQYF. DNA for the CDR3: TGTGCCTGGAGTGGGGAGACAGGGACCGAGCAGTACTTC.

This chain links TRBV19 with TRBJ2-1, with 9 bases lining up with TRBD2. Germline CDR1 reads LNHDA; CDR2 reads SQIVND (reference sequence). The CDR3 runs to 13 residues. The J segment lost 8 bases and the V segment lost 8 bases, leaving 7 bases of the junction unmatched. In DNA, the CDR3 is TGTGCCAGTGCCGGGGGACTAGCTGATGAGCAGTTCTTC. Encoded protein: CASAGGLADEQFF.

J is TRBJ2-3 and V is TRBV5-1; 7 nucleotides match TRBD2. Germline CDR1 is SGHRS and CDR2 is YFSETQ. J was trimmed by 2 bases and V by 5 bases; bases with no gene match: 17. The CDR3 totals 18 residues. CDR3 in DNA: TGCGCCAGCAGACTTAGACTTAGGACTAGTCCTTCCACAGATACGCAGTATTTT. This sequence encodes CASRLRLRTSPSTDTQYF.

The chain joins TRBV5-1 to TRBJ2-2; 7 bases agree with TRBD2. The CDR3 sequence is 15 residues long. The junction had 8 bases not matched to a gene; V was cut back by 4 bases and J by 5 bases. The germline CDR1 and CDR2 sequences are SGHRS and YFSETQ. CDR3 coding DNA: TGCGCCAGCAGCATCGGACTAGGGGTTACCGGGGAGCTGTTTTTT. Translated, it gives CASSIGLGVTGELFF.

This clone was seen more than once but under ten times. Here the CDR3 reads CASSQLGQSNTGELFF. The CDR3 coding sequence is TGTGCCAGCTCTCAGCTGGGACAGTCGAACACCGGGGAGCTGTTTTTT. The rearrangement uses TRBV2 and TRBJ2-2; 7 nucleotides agree with TRBD1. Germline assignment: CDR1 SNHLY and CDR2 FYNNEI. The CDR3 spans 16 residues. J gave up 0 bases and V 8 bases, and 9 bases lay outside the gene matches.

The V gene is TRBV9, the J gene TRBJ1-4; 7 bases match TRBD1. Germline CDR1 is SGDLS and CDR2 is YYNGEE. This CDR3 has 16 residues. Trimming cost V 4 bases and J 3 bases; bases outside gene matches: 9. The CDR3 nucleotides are TGTGCCAGCAGCCCCGGGACAGAGAGTTCTAATGAAAAACTGTTTTTT. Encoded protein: CASSPGTESSNEKLFF.

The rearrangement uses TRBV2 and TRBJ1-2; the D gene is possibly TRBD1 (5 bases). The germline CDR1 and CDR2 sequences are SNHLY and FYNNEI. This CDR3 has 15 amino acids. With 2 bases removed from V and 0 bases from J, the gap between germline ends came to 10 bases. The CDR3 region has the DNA TGTGCCAGCAGTGAAAACAGGCGGACTAACTATGGCTACACCTTC. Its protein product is CASSENRRTNYGYTF.

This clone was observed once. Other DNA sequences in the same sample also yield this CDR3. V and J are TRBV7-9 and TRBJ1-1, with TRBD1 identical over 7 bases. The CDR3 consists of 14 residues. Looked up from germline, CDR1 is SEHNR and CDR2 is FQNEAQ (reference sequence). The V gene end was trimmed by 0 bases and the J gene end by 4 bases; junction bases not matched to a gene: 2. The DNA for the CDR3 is TGTGCCAGCAGCTTAGCAGGGGGCGGCACTGAAGCTTTCTTT. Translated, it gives CASSLAGGGTEAFF.

Here the CDR3 DNA reads TGTGCCAGCTCGCTGGGACAGACTAACACTGAAGCTTTCTTT. Protein sequence: CASSLGQTNTEAFF. The chain employs TRBV18 and TRBJ1-1; 7 positions agree with TRBD1. The V segment lost 6 bases and the J segment 2 bases; nucleotides outside the gene matches: 6. Germline V gene lookup returns CDR1 KGHSH and CDR2 LQKENI. The CDR3 extends over 14 amino acids. Combining the CDR3 with reference TRBV18 and TRBJ1-1 gives the whole variable domain NAGVMQNPRHLVRRRGQEARLRCSPMKGHSHVYWYRQLPEEGLKFMVYLQKENIIDESGMPKERFSAEFPKEGPSILRIQQVVRGDSAAYFCASSLGQTNTEAFFGQGTRLTVV.

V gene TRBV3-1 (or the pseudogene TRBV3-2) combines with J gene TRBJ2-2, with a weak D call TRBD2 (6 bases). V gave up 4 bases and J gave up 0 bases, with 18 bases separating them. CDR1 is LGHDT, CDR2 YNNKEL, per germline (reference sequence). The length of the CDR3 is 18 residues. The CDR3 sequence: CASSPILAGLSNTGELFF. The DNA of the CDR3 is TGTGCCAGCAGCCCGATCTTGGCGGGGCTGTCGAACACCGGGGAGCTGTTTTTT.

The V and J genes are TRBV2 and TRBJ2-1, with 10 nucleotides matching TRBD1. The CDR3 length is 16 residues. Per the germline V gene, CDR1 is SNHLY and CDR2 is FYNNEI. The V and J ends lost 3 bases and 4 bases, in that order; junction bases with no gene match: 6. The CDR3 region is CASSDGGTGVYNEQFF. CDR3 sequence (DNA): TGTGCCAGCAGTGACGGGGGGACAGGGGTTTACAATGAGCAGTTCTTC.

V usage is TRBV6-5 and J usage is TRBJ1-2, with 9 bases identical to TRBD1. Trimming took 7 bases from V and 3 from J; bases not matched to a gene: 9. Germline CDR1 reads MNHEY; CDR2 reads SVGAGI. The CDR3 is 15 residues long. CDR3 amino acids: CASTFTGGADYGYTF. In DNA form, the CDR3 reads TGTGCCAGCACCTTCACAGGGGGCGCCGACTATGGCTACACCTTC.

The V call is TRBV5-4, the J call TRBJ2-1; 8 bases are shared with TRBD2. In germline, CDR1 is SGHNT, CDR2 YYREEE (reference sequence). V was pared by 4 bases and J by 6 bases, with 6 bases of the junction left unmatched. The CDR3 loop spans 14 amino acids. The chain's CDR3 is CASSKAGVVNEQFF. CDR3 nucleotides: TGTGCCAGCAGCAAAGCGGGAGTAGTCAATGAGCAGTTCTTC.

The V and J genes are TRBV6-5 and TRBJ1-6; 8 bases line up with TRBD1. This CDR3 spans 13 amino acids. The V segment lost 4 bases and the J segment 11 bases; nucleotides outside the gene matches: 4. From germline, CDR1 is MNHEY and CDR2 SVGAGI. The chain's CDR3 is CASSSRGLTPLHF. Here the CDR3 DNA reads TGTGCCAGCAGTTCCAGGGGGCTAACACCCCTCCACTTT.

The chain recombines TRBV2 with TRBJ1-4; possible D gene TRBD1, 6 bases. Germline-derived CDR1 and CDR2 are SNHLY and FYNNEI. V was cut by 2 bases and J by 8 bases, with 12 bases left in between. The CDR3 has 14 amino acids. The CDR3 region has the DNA TGTGCCAGCAGTGAACAGGGGTCGAGAGAAAAACTGTTTTTT. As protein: CASSEQGSREKLFF.

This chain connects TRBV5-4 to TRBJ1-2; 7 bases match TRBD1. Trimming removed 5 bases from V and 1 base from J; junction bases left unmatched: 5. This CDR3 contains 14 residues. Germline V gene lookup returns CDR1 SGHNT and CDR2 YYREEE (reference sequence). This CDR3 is CASRAGTDNYGYTF. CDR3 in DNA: TGTGCCAGCAGAGCCGGGACAGATAACTATGGCTACACCTTC.

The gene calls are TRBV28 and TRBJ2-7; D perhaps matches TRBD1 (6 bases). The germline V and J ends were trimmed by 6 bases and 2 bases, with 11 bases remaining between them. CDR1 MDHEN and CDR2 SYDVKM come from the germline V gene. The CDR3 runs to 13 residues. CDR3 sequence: CASRQGLTYEQYF. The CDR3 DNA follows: TGTGCCAGCAGACAGGGATTGACCTACGAGCAGTACTTC.